The entry below gives a single T cell receptor (beta chain) sequence along with its context. It is unclear where the CDR3 begins or ends on the DNA, so no DNA is shown, and the CDR3 is as TCRdb lists it. DNA and RNA were both co-extracted from around 20-30 mg of bulk tissue that had not been sorted. All tumor samples contained more than 80% viable tumor cells. The entry originates in a study of tumor-infiltrating lymphocytes in primary liver carcinoma. Starting material of 400 to 600 ng total RNA yielded TCR beta cDNA via a constant-region primer. What produced the TCR beta libraries was three nested multiplex PCR rounds using slightly modified ARM-PCR. Primers for the first two PCR rounds were TRBV1-TRBV30 forward primers and a C-beta reverse primer (roughly 10 cycles per round). TCRdb reanalysed the multiplex PCR reads using MiXCR and keeps one entry per CDR3 protein. The table includes approximately 120,000 distinct CDR3 sequences, 55% to 75% detected once.

The CDR3 region is 16 residues in length, termini included. Germline lookup yields CDR1 KGHSH and CDR2 LQKENI. The genes are TRBV18 and TRBJ2-2; the table assigns TRBD2, which was not confirmed against the DNA. The specimen was liver tumor tissue from sampling region 3. Subset meaning: tumor region T3, left-lateral pole. The clonotype was recovered from a woman aged 55-69 years with primary liver carcinoma and hepatitis B virus infection. The CDR3 sequence is CASSPPSGRTPGSCFF.